The 20 T cell receptor beta chains given below trace back to one sample, sequenced in a study of blood T cell repertoires in COVID-19. Measured with immunoSEQ multiplex PCR; TCRdb has only the in-frame clones, and not every one. The sample records around 150,000 clones, approximately 95% being singletons. Sequencing input: peripheral blood. The receptors derive from a woman aged 60-70 years with COVID-19, enrolled during active disease.

This chain links TRBV5-1 with TRBJ2-1; D is perhaps TRBD1 (6 bases). The CDR3 sequence is 14 residues long. CDR1 SGHRS and CDR2 YFSETQ come from the germline V gene. V was pared by 6 bases and J by 8 bases, with 18 bases between. The CDR3 sequence is CASTKGTGMDEQFF. The CDR3 nucleotides are TGCGCCAGCACCAAGGGAACAGGGATGGATGAGCAGTTCTTC.

This clone was seen only once. The chain joins TRBV5-6 to TRBJ2-5; TRBD2 aligns across 9 bases. The ends lost 6 bases at V and 4 bases at J; junction bases unmatched: 10. The germline V gene encodes CDR1 SGHDT and CDR2 YYEEEE. The CDR3 length is 15 residues. The CDR3 loop reads CASTPQGAGGETQYF. DNA of the CDR3: TGTGCCAGCACCCCCCAAGGAGCGGGGGGAGAGACCCAGTACTTC. Supplemented by reference TRBV5-6 and TRBJ2-5, the full variable domain reads DAGVTQSPTHLIKTRGQQVTLRCSPKSGHDTVSWYQQALGQGPQFIFQYYEEEERQRGNFPDRFSGHQFPNYSSELNVNALLLGDSALYLCASTPQGAGGETQYFGPGTRLLVL.

The chain is built from TRBV11-2 and TRBJ1-1; D gene ambiguous. Trimming took 3 bases from V and 8 from J, leaving 13 bases between them. Germline V gene data show CDR1 as SGHAT and CDR2 as FQNNGV. This CDR3 has 13 amino acids. CDR3 in amino acids: CASSLWARPEAFF. The CDR3 DNA reads TGTGCCAGCAGCTTGTGGGCCCGACCCGAAGCTTTCTTT.

This clone has just one count. This chain connects TRBV4-1 to TRBJ2-3; a possible D gene is TRBD1 (5 bases). The germline V gene encodes CDR1 MGHRA and CDR2 YSYEKL. The ends were cut back, 0 bases at V and 3 bases at J, with 22 bases in the middle. The length of the CDR3 is 19 residues. The CDR3 here is CASSQDLIERPGITDTQYF. CDR3 bases: TGCGCCAGCAGCCAAGATTTAATTGAGCGCCCAGGGATAACAGATACGCAGTATTTT.

The gene calls are TRBV10-3 and TRBJ1-3; D may be TRBD1 (6 bases). Trimming stripped 6 bases from V and 1 base from J, with 10 bases between. Germline CDR1 and CDR2: ENHRY and SYGVKD. The CDR3 contains 14 residues. The CDR3 DNA reads as TGTGCCATCAGAGCCACAGGGTCTGGAAACACCATATATTTT. Residues: CAIRATGSGNTIYF.

V and J are TRBV7-2 and TRBJ2-7, with D tentatively TRBD2 (5 bases). The V end was cut by 4 bases, the J end by 3 bases, with 16 bases between. Looked up from germline, CDR1 is SGHTA and CDR2 is FQGNSA. The CDR3 contains 15 residues. The CDR3 here is CASSYLFRGNYEQYF. DNA for the CDR3: TGTGCCAGCAGCTACCTTTTCCGGGGAAACTACGAGCAGTACTTC.

V usage is TRBV20-1 and J usage is TRBJ2-3; TRBD2 aligns across 10 bases. The CDR3 runs to 15 residues. Germline trimming cut 3 bases from V and 5 bases from J; bases unmatched to any gene: 8. From germline, CDR1 is DFQATT and CDR2 SNEGSKA (reference sequence). CDR3 coding DNA: TGCAGTGCTAGTGTAGTAGCGGGGGGTAGAGATACGCAGTATTTT. It specifies CSASVVAGGRDTQYF.

The chain is built from TRBV5-4 and TRBJ1-2, with D perhaps matching TRBD1 (6 bases). The CDR3 length is 14 residues. The V gene's germline CDR1 is SGHNT and CDR2 YYREEE (reference sequence). V lost 0 bases to trimming and J lost 8 bases, with 14 bases between them. CDR3 loop: CASSLARGQRGYTF. In nucleotides, the CDR3 is TGTGCCAGCAGCTTGGCACGAGGACAGCGCGGCTACACCTTC.

The chain uses TRBV6-5 and TRBJ1-5; TRBD1 might be the D (5 bases). Germline V CDR1 and CDR2: MNHEY, SVGAGI. The CDR3 spans 14 residues. V lost 6 bases and J 5 bases, leaving 14 bases between the germline ends. This CDR3 reads CASRKGAGHQPQHF. DNA for the CDR3: TGTGCCAGCAGAAAAGGGGCAGGGCATCAGCCCCAGCATTTT.

The DNA of the CDR3 is TGTGCCAGCAGTATAGGGGGACAGGGGGACACTGAAGCTTTCTTT. It encodes CASSIGGQGDTEAFF. This rearrangement joins TRBV7-9 to TRBJ1-1; 11 bases align to TRBD1. CDR1 and CDR2 (germline): SEHNR, FQNEAQ (reference sequence). CDR3 length: 15 residues. The V and J ends lost 6 bases and 3 bases, in that order; junction bases with no gene match: 6.

The chain recombines TRBV7-9 with TRBJ2-7; D remains ambiguous. Germline V gene data show CDR1 as SEHNR and CDR2 as FQNEAQ (reference sequence). This CDR3 has 11 residues. Trimming left V 5 bases short and J 1 base short, with 3 bases between. Here the CDR3 DNA reads TGTGCCAGCAGCGAGTCCTACGAGCAGTACTTC. Protein sequence: CASSESYEQYF.

The V and J genes are TRBV6-5 and TRBJ2-1; no clear D. The CDR3 extends over 13 amino acids. Germline V gene lookup returns CDR1 MNHEY and CDR2 SVGAGI. V lost 6 bases and J 6 bases, leaving 12 bases between the germline ends. The CDR3 here is CASRETPINEQFF. Written as DNA, the CDR3 is TGTGCCAGCAGGGAGACCCCGATCAATGAGCAGTTCTTC.

The chain recombines TRBV7-9 with TRBJ2-2; 9 nucleotides match TRBD1. Trimming took 4 bases from V and 4 from J; bases not matched to a gene: 10. The length of the CDR3 is 17 residues. Germline CDR1 SEHNR, CDR2 FQNEAQ (reference sequence). DNA of the CDR3: TGTGCCAGCAGCTCTTACCCGGGACAGGGATTCACCGGGGAGCTGTTTTTT. The encoded protein is CASSSYPGQGFTGELFF.

CDR3 in DNA: TGCAGCGTGAGGCGGGCGCGGTATGGCTACACCTTC. The encoded protein is CSVRRARYGYTF. The rearrangement uses TRBV29-1 and TRBJ1-2; D gene uncertain. The CDR3 loop spans 12 amino acids. The germline V gene has CDR1 SQVTM and CDR2 ANQGSEA. V was cut by 6 bases and J by 5 bases, with 13 bases left in between.

The chain employs TRBV10-1 and TRBJ1-5, with D perhaps matching TRBD1 (6 bases). Trimming pared 6 bases from V and 6 bases from J, leaving 21 bases between. Germline-derived CDR1 and CDR2 are WNHNN and SYGVQD (reference sequence). This CDR3 has 16 amino acids. CDR3 sequence: CASRNNRARGGQPQHF. CDR3 nucleotide sequence: TGCGCCAGCAGGAATAACAGGGCCCGAGGGGGTCAGCCCCAGCATTTT.

The chain has TRBV5-1 and TRBJ1-1; D might be TRBD1 (6 bases). Germline V gene data show CDR1 as SGHRS and CDR2 as YFSETQ. V lost 0 bases and J 1 base, leaving 10 bases between the germline ends. The CDR3 consists of 15 residues. CDR3: CASSLAGRGNTEAFF. CDR3 DNA sequence: TGCGCCAGCAGCTTGGCCGGCAGGGGGAACACTGAAGCTTTCTTT.

This clone appeared a single time. The CDR3 sequence is CASSAGGHYGYTF. Here the CDR3 DNA reads TGTGCCAGCAGCGCCGGAGGGCACTATGGCTACACCTTC. The rearrangement uses TRBV7-3 and TRBJ1-2; D remains unclear. The V and J ends lost 5 bases and 3 bases respectively, with 10 bases between them. CDR3 length equals 13 residues. Germline CDR1 reads SGHTA; CDR2 reads FQGTGA.

This rearrangement joins TRBV19 to TRBJ1-1; D gene uncertain. V dropped 4 bases and J dropped 1 base, with 7 bases sitting between them. The CDR3 is 13 amino acids. Germline V gene sequence: CDR1 LNHDA, CDR2 SQIVND (reference sequence). CDR3 coding DNA: TGTGCCAGTAGTAGCCGACAGAACACTGAAGCTTTCTTT. This encodes CASSSRQNTEAFF.

This sequence joins TRBV15 and TRBJ1-1, with D uncertain. Germline loops: CDR1 LNHNV, CDR2 YYDKDF (reference sequence). This CDR3 has 15 residues. The ends were cut back, 6 bases at V and 0 bases at J, with 14 bases in the middle. The DNA of the CDR3 is TGTGCCACCAGTGTTCAGGCTTTCTTGAACACTGAAGCTTTCTTT. As protein: CATSVQAFLNTEAFF.

The J gene is TRBJ2-2, the V gene TRBV6-4, with 9 bases identical to TRBD2. The CDR3 sequence is 14 residues long. Germline values: CDR1 MRHNA, CDR2 SNTAGT. The ends lost 6 bases at V and 1 base at J; junction bases unmatched: 0. The CDR3 spells CASRAGGNTGELFF. CDR3 coding DNA: TGTGCCAGCAGAGCGGGGGGGAACACCGGGGAGCTGTTTTTT.